This T cell receptor (beta chain) was captured by sequencing in a study of cytomegalovirus exposure and HLA in healthy donors. The CDR3 length is 16 residues. The V segment lost 6 bases and the J segment 0 bases; nucleotides outside the gene matches: 10. Germline values: CDR1 SNHLY, CDR2 FYNNEI. The PCR made use of 60 Vbeta and 13 Jbeta primers. Method: immunoSEQ multiplex PCR; TCRdb's copy keeps in-frame clones and lacks some. The sample includes 170,000 or so clones, over 65% of them seen just once. The chain recombines TRBV2 with TRBJ1-1; 7 positions match TRBD1. The source of this sequence is a woman aged 40 to 50 in good health and CMV-seronegative. The specimen was PBMCs. CDR3 region: CASRGDWGQLNTEAFF. CDR3 nucleotides: TGTGCCAGCAGAGGAGACTGGGGACAGCTGAACACTGAAGCTTTCTTT.